The next 27 T cell receptor beta chains were all read from a single sample in a study of blood T cell repertoires in COVID-19. The data were produced by immunoSEQ multiplex PCR, yet TCRdb's version contains in-frame clones alone and is incomplete. This table holds a few hundred thousand clones, 86% found once. Specimen: peripheral blood. The origin of the receptors is a woman aged 55-69 years with COVID-19, enrolled during active disease.

The genes are TRBV3-1 (or the pseudogene TRBV3-2) and TRBJ2-7; TRBD2 matches 8 bases. The CDR3 spans 16 residues. V lost 3 bases to trimming and J lost 6 bases; unmatched junction nucleotides: 13. The germline V gene encodes CDR1 LGHDT and CDR2 YNNKEL (reference sequence). CDR3 coding DNA: TGTGCCAGCAGCCACAGTGGAGCGGGGGCCCCGGGCGAGCAGTACTTC. Amino acid sequence: CASSHSGAGAPGEQYF.

The chain uses TRBV6-6 and TRBJ2-7, with 8 bases lining up with TRBD2. The J segment lost 3 bases and the V segment lost 4 bases, leaving 8 bases of the junction unmatched. CDR3 length: 15 residues. Germline V gives CDR1 MNHNY, CDR2 SVGAGI (reference sequence). CDR3 region: CASSFAGGVLYEQYF. The CDR3 coding sequence is TGTGCCAGCAGTTTCGCGGGGGGCGTCCTCTACGAGCAGTACTTC.

This clone occurred a few times. The chain combines TRBV5-6 with TRBJ1-6, with a possible D match to TRBD1 (6 bases). Germline CDR1 reads SGHDT; CDR2 reads YYEEEE. This CDR3 region has 14 residues. Between the trimmed V and J ends, which lost 4 bases and 14 bases, there was a span of 19 bases. CDR3 nucleotides: TGTGCCAGCAGCCGAGAGCACAGGGATTTGTCCCTCCACTTT. It translates to CASSREHRDLSLHF.

The CDR3 DNA reads as TGTGCCAGCAGTGGGGACAATTGGGTCGGCAATCAGCCCCAGCATTTT. Translation: CASSGDNWVGNQPQHF. The V call is TRBV6-1, the J call TRBJ1-5; possible D gene TRBD1, 6 bases. The CDR3 has 16 amino acids. CDR1 and CDR2 from the germline V gene are MNHNS and SASEGT. Trimming removed 4 bases from V and 2 bases from J, with 15 bases in between.

The rearrangement uses TRBV7-2 and TRBJ2-2, with 7 bases identical to TRBD2. The CDR3 is 16 residues long. Looked up from germline, CDR1 is SGHTA and CDR2 is FQGNSA. Trimming took 5 bases from V and 7 from J; bases not matched to a gene: 13. CDR3 loop: CASSAHISGSGGELFF. The CDR3 DNA sequence: TGTGCCAGCAGCGCACACATTAGCGGGTCTGGCGGGGAGCTGTTTTTT.

This chain links TRBV7-3 with TRBJ1-1; D is unresolved. This CDR3 has 14 residues. V was cut by 2 bases and J by 1 base, with 8 bases left in between. CDR1 is SGHTA, CDR2 FQGTGA, per germline. The CDR3 reads CASSLQAGNTEAFF. For the CDR3, the DNA is TGTGCCAGCAGCTTACAAGCCGGGAACACTGAAGCTTTCTTT. Looking up the rest from reference TRBV7-3 and TRBJ1-1 gives the full variable domain: GAGVSQTPSNKVTEKGKYVELRCDPISGHTALYWYRQSLGQGPEFLIYFQGTGAADDSGLPNDRFFAVRPEGSVSTLKIQRTERGDSAVYLCASSLQAGNTEAFFGQGTRLTVV.

The chain joins TRBV11-3 to TRBJ2-7, with D possibly TRBD1 on 6 matching bases. This CDR3 contains 12 residues. Germline CDR1 SGHNT, CDR2 YENEEA. V was cut by 5 bases and J by 4 bases, with 9 bases left in between. CDR3: CASSARGYEQYF. As DNA, the CDR3 is TGTGCCAGCAGCGCGAGGGGGTACGAGCAGTACTTC.

This chain uses TRBV5-5 with TRBJ2-2, with 11 bases that match TRBD2. Germline CDR1 reads SGHKS; CDR2 reads YYEKEE (reference sequence). After removal of 5 bases from V and 1 base from J, the junction contained 4 bases not matched to a gene. This CDR3 comprises 16 residues. CDR3 loop: CASSRGLAGNTGELFF. The DNA of the CDR3 is TGTGCCAGCAGTCGCGGACTAGCGGGGAACACCGGGGAGCTGTTTTTT.

The chain recombines TRBV6-5 with TRBJ2-6; TRBD2 might be the D (6 bases). The CDR3 has 14 residues. With 4 bases removed from V and 2 bases from J, the gap between germline ends came to 6 bases. Per the germline V gene, CDR1 is MNHEY and CDR2 is SVGAGI. CDR3 amino acids: CASSWRAGANVLTF. CDR3 sequence (DNA): TGTGCCAGCAGTTGGAGGGCTGGGGCCAACGTCCTGACTTTC.

This rearrangement joins TRBV12-3 or TRBV12-4 to TRBJ1-2; 7 bases align to TRBD1. This CDR3 is 12 amino acids long. V shed 6 bases, J shed 8 bases, and the junction held 6 bases outside the gene matches. The DNA of the CDR3 is TGTGCCAGCAGCCGGACAGGAAACGGCTACACCTTC. It yields the protein CASSRTGNGYTF.

A word on this clone: Other DNA sequences from this sample encode an identical CDR3 as well. The gene calls are TRBV5-1 and TRBJ2-5; 7 nucleotides agree with TRBD1. Germline CDR1 reads SGHRS; CDR2 reads YFSETQ. The CDR3 consists of 14 residues. The J segment lost 2 bases and the V segment lost 4 bases, leaving 5 bases of the junction unmatched. CDR3 amino acids: CASSPRQGQETQYF. The CDR3 bases are TGCGCCAGCAGCCCACGACAGGGTCAAGAGACCCAGTACTTC.

Comments on this clone: The identical CDR3 is also encoded by other nucleotide sequences in the sample. J is TRBJ2-1 and V is TRBV9; D possibly corresponds to TRBD2 (7 bases). This CDR3 has 15 residues. The V and J ends lost 3 bases and 7 bases respectively, with 17 bases between them. Germline values: CDR1 SGDLS, CDR2 YYNGEE. DNA of the CDR3: TGTGCCAGCAGCGGAGGGGGGGCGTTAGAAAATGAGCAGTTCTTC. It codes for CASSGGGALENEQFF.

This clone has a single count. V usage is TRBV7-6 and J usage is TRBJ1-1; TRBD1 agrees at 9 bases. After removal of 3 bases from V and 4 bases from J, the junction contained 3 bases not matched to a gene. The CDR3 sequence is 14 residues long. CDR1 is SGHVS and CDR2 is FNYEAQ in the germline V gene. The CDR3 loop reads CASSFGDRATEAFF. For the CDR3, the DNA is TGTGCCAGCAGCTTCGGGGACAGGGCCACTGAAGCTTTCTTT.

The chain links TRBV7-2 to TRBJ2-3; TRBD2 matches at 8 bases. CDR3 length equals 15 residues. Unmatched junction bases numbered 9, after V lost 5 bases and J lost 5 bases. Germline values: CDR1 SGHTA, CDR2 FQGNSA. In nucleotides, the CDR3 is TGTGCCAGCAGCCAACGGGGGGGGCCGGGAGATACGCAGTATTTT. Its protein is CASSQRGGPGDTQYF.

A few counts support this clone. The genes are TRBV7-2 and TRBJ1-2; weak D call: TRBD1 (6 bases). Between the trimmed V and J ends, which lost 4 bases and 4 bases, there was a span of 13 bases. Germline V gives CDR1 SGHTA, CDR2 FQGNSA. The CDR3 has 14 residues. For the CDR3, the DNA is TGTGCCAGCAGCTATGGACAGCCTATCTATGGCTACACCTTC. Protein product: CASSYGQPIYGYTF.

This chain joins TRBV2 and TRBJ2-5; TRBD1 might be the D (5 bases). This CDR3 spans 15 amino acids. The V end was cut by 0 bases, the J end by 1 base, with 9 bases between. Germline CDR1 reads SNHLY; CDR2 reads FYNNEI. This CDR3 is CASSEAGVIQETQYF. CDR3 coding DNA: TGTGCCAGCAGTGAAGCAGGGGTAATCCAAGAGACCCAGTACTTC.

The chain has TRBV29-1 and TRBJ2-7; 7 bases are shared with TRBD1. After removal of 0 bases from V and 6 bases from J, the junction contained 2 bases not matched to a gene. Germline loops: CDR1 SQVTM, CDR2 ANQGSEA. The CDR3 covers 12 residues. CDR3 amino acids: CSVEETGSEQYF. The CDR3 DNA reads as TGCAGCGTTGAAGAGACAGGGTCCGAGCAGTACTTC.

This clone was observed a handful of times. The chain recombines TRBV4-2 with TRBJ1-3; possibly TRBD1 for D (5 bases). The V gene's germline CDR1 is LGHNA and CDR2 YNFKEQ. The CDR3 totals 16 residues. Trimming removed 6 bases at V and 0 bases at J, with 15 bases between. The CDR3 protein is CASRPQQASSGNTIYF. The CDR3 DNA follows: TGTGCCAGCAGGCCGCAACAGGCTTCCTCTGGAAACACCATATATTTT.

The rearrangement joins TRBV6-1 to TRBJ2-7; TRBD1 agrees at 7 bases. Trimming removed 2 bases from V and 2 bases from J; junction bases left unmatched: 6. The CDR3 is made up of 15 amino acids. Germline loops: CDR1 MNHNS, CDR2 SASEGT. CDR3 region: CASSELAGTAYEQYF. CDR3 nucleotide sequence: TGTGCCAGCAGTGAACTAGCCGGGACAGCCTACGAGCAGTACTTC.

This chain uses TRBV5-1 with TRBJ1-6; D is unclear. Trimming stripped 0 bases from V and 8 bases from J, with 6 bases between. CDR3 length: 13 residues. Germline CDR1 is SGHRS and CDR2 is YFSETQ. The CDR3: CASSLAGDSPLHF. CDR3 sequence (DNA): TGCGCCAGCAGCTTGGCGGGAGATTCACCCCTCCACTTT.

The chain employs TRBV7-3 and TRBJ2-1; 9 bases are shared with TRBD2. V dropped 4 bases and J dropped 2; count of bases not matched to a gene: 12. From germline, CDR1 is SGHTA and CDR2 FQGTGA. The CDR3 contains 18 residues. The CDR3 sequence is CASSSPLGSGGPYNEQFF. The CDR3 bases are TGTGCCAGCAGCTCACCCTTGGGCAGCGGGGGGCCCTACAATGAGCAGTTCTTC.

CDR3 sequence reads: CASSPMAGSQAPLHF. In nucleotides, the CDR3 is TGTGCCAGCAGCCCGATGGCGGGGAGTCAGGCACCCCTCCACTTT. V and J are TRBV7-2 and TRBJ1-6; no firm D call. The germline V gene encodes CDR1 SGHTA and CDR2 FQGNSA. The CDR3 has 15 residues. Between the trimmed V and J ends, which lost 5 bases and 11 bases, there was a span of 19 bases.

The rearrangement joins TRBV5-1 to TRBJ2-3; D remains ambiguous. CDR3 length: 12 residues. The germline V and J ends were trimmed by 5 bases and 6 bases, with 10 bases remaining between them. CDR1 and CDR2 from the germline V gene are SGHRS and YFSETQ. CDR3: CASRPGMDTQYF. The CDR3 DNA sequence: TGCGCCAGCAGGCCTGGCATGGATACGCAGTATTTT.

This chain connects TRBV9 to TRBJ2-3; TRBD2 aligns across 8 bases. V shed 0 bases and J 3 bases; nucleotides not matched to a gene: 3. The CDR3 has 15 amino acids. Germline CDR1 is SGDLS and CDR2 is YYNGEE. CDR3 protein: CASSVGTGGTDTQYF. The CDR3 DNA sequence: TGTGCCAGCAGCGTAGGAACGGGGGGGACAGATACGCAGTATTTT.

The chain employs TRBV2 and TRBJ1-2; TRBD1 matches 8 bases. V dropped 6 bases and J dropped 4; count of bases not matched to a gene: 10. Germline V gene lookup returns CDR1 SNHLY and CDR2 FYNNEI. The CDR3 is 15 residues long. The CDR3 DNA sequence: TGTGCCAGCAGCGGGATACCAGGGGGCGCCTATGGCTACACCTTC. Its translation is CASSGIPGGAYGYTF.

The chain carries TRBV11-3 and TRBJ1-2; the D is unclear. Trimming cost V 4 bases and J 3 bases, with 9 bases left between them. Per the germline V gene, CDR1 is SGHNT and CDR2 is YENEEA. The CDR3 contains 13 residues. The CDR3 DNA is TGTGCCAGCAGCTCCGGACTGCACTATGGCTACACCTTC. It yields the protein CASSSGLHYGYTF. Complete variable domain (other parts from reference TRBV11-3 and TRBJ1-2): EAGVVQSPRYKIIEKKQPVAFWCNPISGHNTLYWYLQNLGQGPELLIRYENEEAVDDSQLPKDRFSAERLKGVDSTLKIQPAELGDSAVYLCASSSGLHYGYTFGSGTRLTVV.

This clone was observed once. In the same sample, other DNA sequences code for this CDR3. This chain links TRBV12-3 or TRBV12-4 with TRBJ2-7, with TRBD2 as a possible D gene (6 bases). This CDR3 has 11 residues. The V gene lost 5 bases and the J gene lost 4 bases, with 6 bases spanning the gap. The CDR3 sequence is CASSGGYEQYF. The CDR3 DNA sequence: TGTGCCAGCAGTGGGGGGTACGAGCAGTACTTC.